A selection of T cell receptor beta chains follows, all from one sample in a study of cytomegalovirus exposure and HLA in healthy donors. Libraries were prepared by immunoSEQ multiplex PCR; TCRdb keeps only in-frame clonotypes and omits some of them. The data hold 35,000 to 45,000 clones, with roughly half observed a single time. Sequencing input: PBMCs. These receptors were collected from a human donor in good health. Both conserved end residues are part of each CDR3. D genes are given only for firm matches. Some rows mark clone size as missing; the rest say once, few, many or name a class of expanded clone.

- TRBJ2-3 - TRBV27 TGTGCCAGCAGTGGGGCCTACACAGATACGCAGTATTTT CASSGAYTDTQYF
few TRBJ1-4 TRBD1 TRBV28 TGTGCCAGCTGGCGGACAGGGCCGGATGAAAAACTGTTTTTT CASWRTGPDEKLFF
few TRBJ1-1 - TRBV18 TGTGCCAGCTCACCACCGAGTCGCAACGATAACACTGAAGCTTTCTTT CASSPPSRNDNTEAFF
once TRBJ2-3 - TRBV10-2 TGCGCCACCTGGCGGCTAGAAACAGATACGCAGTATTTT CATWRLETDTQYF
- TRBJ2-5 TRBD2 TRBV9 TGTGCCAGCAGCGTGGGGGCTGGCGGGAGGGGCAGGGAGACCCAGTACTTC CASSVGAGGRGRETQYF
few TRBJ2-2 TRBD1 TRBV5-4 TGTGCCAGCAGCGTCGACAGGGGAAAGACCGGGGAGCTGTTTTTT CASSVDRGKTGELFF
- TRBJ1-2 - TRBV9 TGTGCCAGCAGCGTAAGGCCTGCGGGTGGCTACACCTTC CASSVRPAGGYTF
- TRBJ2-3 - TRBV25-1 TGTGCCAGCAGTGCCGGGGGATATACGCAGTATTTT CASSAGGYTQYF
- TRBJ2-1 TRBD1 TRBV28 TGTGCCAGCAGTGCGACCGGGACAGGGGGCGGTGAGCAGTTCTTC CASSATGTGGGEQFF
- TRBJ1-3 TRBD1 TRBV7-2 TGTGCCAGCAGCTTAGGCAGGGGGCCCGGAAACACCATATATTTT CASSLGRGPGNTIYF
- TRBJ2-7 TRBD1 TRBV30 TGTGCCTGGAGTGCCGGGACAGGGGACCACGAGCAGTACTTC CAWSAGTGDHEQYF
- TRBJ1-2 - TRBV7-2 TGTGCCAGCAGCTTAGATGGCAGAAACTATGGCTACACCTTC CASSLDGRNYGYTF
- TRBJ1-6 - TRBV4-3 TGCGCCAGCAGCCAAGAGGTTCGGGGATCACCCCTCCACTTT CASSQEVRGSPLHF
- TRBJ2-7 - TRBV10-3 TGTGCCATCAGTGAAGGTGTGGCAGGTCCCGAGCAGTACTTC CAISEGVAGPEQYF
- TRBJ1-1 - TRBV6-5 TGTGCCAGTGGGCTTAGAGGGTCCACTGAAGCTTTCTTT CASGLRGSTEAFF
- TRBJ2-5 TRBD2 TRBV4-2 TGTGCCAGCAGCCCCCAGCGGGGGGCCCAAGAGACCCAGTACTTC CASSPQRGAQETQYF
- TRBJ2-7 - TRBV11-2 TGTGCCAGCAGCTTAGATAGTTACGAGCAGTACTTC CASSLDSYEQYF
few TRBJ2-2 - TRBV4-3 TGCGCCAGCAGCCAAGCGGACTCCGACACCGGGGAGCTGTTTTTT CASSQADSDTGELFF
- TRBJ1-6 TRBD1 TRBV7-6 TGTGCCAGCAGCCCCGGGACAGTACTAAATTCACCCCTCCACTTT CASSPGTVLNSPLHF
- TRBJ2-3 TRBD2 TRBV5-4 TGTGCCAGCAGCCCTGGACTAGCGGAACTCACAGATACGCAGTATTTT CASSPGLAELTDTQYF
- TRBJ1-2 - TRBV5-6 TGTGCCAGCAGCCCAGGGACACGTCGCTACCCCTTC CASSPGTRRYPF
once TRBJ2-2 - TRBV6-9 TGTGCCAACCCGACAGAAACCGGGGAGCTGTTTTTT CANPTETGELFF
- TRBJ2-3 - TRBV18 TGTGCCAGCTCACCACCGTTAGCAGATACGCAGTATTTT CASSPPLADTQYF
- TRBJ1-2 - TRBV29-1 TGCAGCGTTGAAGGGGGCAGTCAATCCTATGGCTACACCTTC CSVEGGSQSYGYTF
few TRBJ2-7 - TRBV7-2 TGTGCCAGCAGAACAGGGTCCTACGAGCAGTACTTC CASRTGSYEQYF
- TRBJ2-1 - TRBV7-3 TGTGCCAGCAGCTCTGACACGTACAATGAGCAGTTCTTC CASSSDTYNEQFF
- TRBJ2-7 TRBD1 TRBV19 TGTGCCAGTTCGACGGACAGGGTTACCTACGAGCAGTACTTC CASSTDRVTYEQYF
- TRBJ2-1 TRBD2 TRBV6-5 TGTGCCAGCAGTTCCGGGACTAGCGGGAGCGGGTCGTTGGAGTTCTTC CASSSGTSGSGSLEFF
- TRBJ2-7 TRBD1 TRBV7-2 TGTGCCAGCAGCTTGGTAAAGGGGGCTTACGAGCAGTACTTC CASSLVKGAYEQYF
- TRBJ1-1 - TRBV18 TGTGCCAGCTCACGTTCAGACAGCGAAGCTTTCTTT CASSRSDSEAFF
- TRBJ2-3 - TRBV7-2 TGTGCCAGCAAGGCGGGGACCCTAACAGATACGCAGTATTTT CASKAGTLTDTQYF
- TRBJ2-1 - TRBV7-3 TGTGCCAGCAGCTACAGCGGCAATGAGCAGTTCTTC CASSYSGNEQFF
- TRBJ2-7 TRBD1 TRBV10-3 TGTGCCATCAGCGGGACAGGGAGTATGGGCGAGCAGTACTTC CAISGTGSMGEQYF
- TRBJ1-1 - TRBV6-5 TGTGCCAGCAGTGAAGTCCCCCCGGACACTGAAGCTTTCTTT CASSEVPPDTEAFF
- TRBJ1-1 TRBD1 TRBV11-2 TGTGCCGGGGGAAAAGGGGGCGCCGGGAACACTGAAGCTTTCTTT CAGGKGGAGNTEAFF
- TRBJ2-5 TRBD1 TRBV27 TGTGCCAGCAAAGGCCTCAGACAGGGAGAGACCCAGTACTTC CASKGLRQGETQYF
- TRBJ2-7 - TRBV6-1 TGTGCCAGCAGTGAAGGGGGGGTCGCAGCCTACGAGCAGTACTTC CASSEGGVAAYEQYF
few TRBJ2-7 - TRBV6-6 TGTGCCAGCAGGGGACTTTATCTTGCCTACGAGCAGTACTTC CASRGLYLAYEQYF
- TRBJ2-7 TRBD1 TRBV10-3 TGTGCCATCACCTCAGGACAGGGGGCTTCCTACGAGCAGTACTTC CAITSGQGASYEQYF
few TRBJ2-1 TRBD1 TRBV7-2 TGTGCCAGCAGCCAGAAGGGGGCCAACACCTACAATGAGCAGTTCTTC CASSQKGANTYNEQFF
- TRBJ1-5 - TRBV27 TGTGCCAGCAGGCCGCCACCGGGAGTAAGCAATCAGCCCCAGCATTTT CASRPPPGVSNQPQHF
few TRBJ1-2 - TRBV9 TGTGCCAGCAGCGTAGACGGGGACTATGGCTACACCTTC CASSVDGDYGYTF
- TRBJ2-2 - TRBV11-2 TGTGCCAGCAGCTTAGAGGGCCTCGGGGAGCTGTTTTTT CASSLEGLGELFF
- TRBJ1-3 - TRBV10-3 TGTGCCATCAGTGAGTTCGGATTCTTGGAGGCCATATATTTT CAISEFGFLEAIYF
few TRBJ2-7 - TRBV15 TGTGCCACCAGCAGAGGGGGGCCGGCCCCCTGGGAGCAGTACTTC CATSRGGPAPWEQYF
- TRBJ2-1 - TRBV11-3 TGTGCCAGCAGCTTAGTTGCAGGGGCCGTCTCCTACAATGAGCAGTTCTTC CASSLVAGAVSYNEQFF
- TRBJ1-2 - TRBV7-2 TGTGCCAGCAGCTTACAGGGGAACTATGGCTACACCTTC CASSLQGNYGYTF
few TRBJ2-7 - TRBV6-6 TGTGCCAGCAGTTACTCGGACGGGGGCTACGAGCAGTACTTC CASSYSDGGYEQYF
- TRBJ2-1 - TRBV12-2 TGTGCAAGTCGCTTAGAACAGGGACTAGCGGGGGGCTCAAGCTCCTACAATGAGCAGTTCTTC CASRLEQGLAGGSSSYNEQFF
- TRBJ2-7 TRBD2 TRBV27 TGTGCCAGCAGTCTGGGGACTAGCGGAGCCTACGAGCAGTACTTC CASSLGTSGAYEQYF
few TRBJ1-4 - TRBV4-3 TGCGCCAGCAGCCTCACAGGCCCCGGCGATGCGAAACTGTTTTTT CASSLTGPGDAKLFF
- TRBJ2-7 - TRBV11-2 TGTGCCAGCAGCTTTAGTACTCCCTCCTACGAGCAGTACTTC CASSFSTPSYEQYF
few TRBJ2-3 - TRBV7-5 TGTGCCAAACACACTCCGGGGGGCTGGGCGGATACGCAGTATTTT CAKHTPGGWADTQYF
- TRBJ2-7 TRBD1 TRBV28 TGTGCCAGCAGGAGACAGGGGGGCCCATCCTACGAGCAGTACTTC CASRRQGGPSYEQYF
few TRBJ2-3 - TRBV7-3 TGTGCCAGCAGCTTAACCCCAGGCGCAGATACGCAGTATTTT CASSLTPGADTQYF
- TRBJ2-3 - TRBV19 TGTGCCAGTAGCGTGGGGGCGGAAGATACGCAGTATTTT CASSVGAEDTQYF
- TRBJ2-1 TRBD2 TRBV11-3 TGTGCCAGCAGCTTAACGGGAGGGCCAGGCAATGAGCAGTTCTTC CASSLTGGPGNEQFF
- TRBJ1-2 - TRBV6-5 TGTGCCAGCAGTGACGGAGCTAACTATGGCTACACCTTC CASSDGANYGYTF